The next 18 T cell receptor beta chains were all read from a single sample in a study of T-cell memory formation after mild COVID-19. MiXCR, applied by TCRdb to the 5' RACE reads, yields one record per CDR3 protein. This sample yields over 400,000 distinct CDR3 sequences, of which 20% to 25% are seen a single time; roughly 14% belongs to the top ten. Sequenced input: PBMCs or a T cell subset sorted from them (not recorded which). The receptors were sampled from an adult woman who had mild COVID-19 (a few samples of this study predate the infection). Cell type and time point are not known.

The gene calls are TRBV15 and TRBJ1-4; 7 bases align to TRBD1. The CDR3 totals 16 residues. Per germline, CDR1 LNHNV and CDR2 YYDKDF (reference sequence). V was clipped by 1 base and J by 3 bases; unmatched bases: 5. DNA of the CDR3: TGTGCCACCAGCAGAGCGTTACAGGGGTCTAATGAAAAACTGTTTTTT. Its translation is CATSRALQGSNEKLFF.

This clonotype was found a few times. This chain uses TRBV7-2 with TRBJ2-1; the match to TRBD2 covers 11 bases. V was pared by 2 bases and J by 6 bases, with 3 bases of the junction left unmatched. The V gene's germline CDR1 is SGHTA and CDR2 FQGNSA. The CDR3 is 15 residues long. In DNA, the CDR3 is TGTGCCAGCAGCTTACTAGCGGGGGGAACCAATGAGCAGTTCTTC. This sequence encodes CASSLLAGGTNEQFF.

The chain is built from TRBV30 and TRBJ2-5; D gene ambiguous. Per germline, CDR1 GTSNPN and CDR2 SVGIG (reference sequence). CDR3 length equals 12 residues. The V and J ends lost 8 bases and 2 bases respectively, with 12 bases between them. CDR3 DNA sequence: TGTGCCCAGACCGTTATTCAAGAGACCCAGTACTTC. Its translation: CAQTVIQETQYF.

As to this clonotype: Germline and junction disagree at one end, which may indicate a read error. V usage is TRBV24-1 and J usage is TRBJ1-1; D ambiguous. This CDR3 has 13 amino acids. The V gene's germline CDR1 is KGHDR and CDR2 SFDVKD. In nucleotides, the CDR3 is TGTTCCACCAGTGGAGGGAGTTCCACTGAAGCTTTCTTT. Encoded protein: CSTSGGSSTEAFF.

The rearrangement uses TRBV25-1 and TRBJ1-5, with a weak D call TRBD1 (6 bases). This CDR3 region has 15 residues. V was pared by 4 bases and J by 5 bases, with 15 bases between. Germline V CDR1 and CDR2: MGHDK, SYGVNS. The CDR3: CASSASQGGDQPQHF. As DNA, the CDR3 is TGTGCCAGCAGTGCGTCTCAAGGGGGTGATCAGCCCCAGCATTTT.

A few counts support this clonotype. The chain recombines TRBV12-3 or TRBV12-4 with TRBJ2-1; unclear D gene. The CDR3 extends over 12 amino acids. The ends were cut back, 4 bases at V and 10 bases at J, with 11 bases in the middle. The CDR3 sequence is CASSYFVEEQFF. The CDR3 coding sequence is TGTGCCAGCAGTTACTTTGTAGAGGAGCAGTTCTTC.

This clonotype was seen a few times. This sequence may be a read error, since a much larger clone differs from it by one base. V gene TRBV5-1 combines with J gene TRBJ2-5; unclear D gene. The V end lost 3 bases, the J end lost 0 bases, and 3 bases lay between the germline ends. The CDR3 totals 12 residues. Germline CDR1 reads SGHRS; CDR2 reads YFSETQ. Written as DNA, the CDR3 is TGCGCCAGCAGCTGGGACCAAGAGACCCAGTACTTC. Its translation: CASSWDQETQYF. The whole variable domain, filled in from reference TRBV5-1 and TRBJ2-5, reads KAGVTQTPRYLIKTRGQQVTLSCSPISGHRSVSWYQQTPGQGLQFLFEYFSETQRNKGNFPGRFSGRQFSNSRSEMNVSTLELGDSALYLCASSWDQETQYFGPGTRLLVL.

J is TRBJ2-5 and V is TRBV24-1, with D perhaps matching TRBD1 (6 bases). There are 18 residues in the CDR3. V shed 0 bases and J shed 2 bases, with 18 bases lying between them. Germline V gene lookup returns CDR1 KGHDR and CDR2 SFDVKD. The CDR3 spells CATSDLKPTGNGQETQYF. In DNA form, the CDR3 reads TGTGCCACCAGTGATTTGAAGCCCACAGGGAATGGACAAGAGACCCAGTACTTC.

In its sample, this clonotype was seen a few times. The J gene is TRBJ2-3, the V gene TRBV12-3 or TRBV12-4; TRBD2 is a possible D gene (5 bases). Trimming removed 8 bases from V and 3 bases from J, with 12 bases in between. There are 13 residues in the CDR3. CDR3 bases: TGTGCCAGCGTTGGGTCGGGGACAGATACGCAGTATTTT. Protein product: CASVGSGTDTQYF.

This clonotype was detected only a few times. In nucleotides, the CDR3 is TGCAGTGCGCCAGGGACTATGAACACTGAAGCTTTCTTT. This sequence encodes CSAPGTMNTEAFF. The J gene is TRBJ1-1, the V gene TRBV20-1; a weak D match, TRBD1 (5 bases). The CDR3 consists of 13 residues. The germline V gene has CDR1 DFQATT and CDR2 SNEGSKA (reference sequence). Trimming removed 6 bases at V and 0 bases at J, with 11 bases between.

The chain joins TRBV29-1 to TRBJ2-1; a weak D match, TRBD1 (6 bases). Per germline, CDR1 SQVTM and CDR2 ANQGSEA. The V and J ends lost 7 bases and 8 bases respectively, with 18 bases between them. The CDR3 is 13 amino acids. CDR3 in amino acids: CSAPGPGADEQFF. CDR3 DNA: TGCAGCGCCCCGGGTCCAGGGGCGGATGAGCAGTTCTTC.

A few counts support this clonotype. As DNA, the CDR3 is TGTGCCAGCTCACCAGGGAGGGGTGAGCAGTTCTTC. This codes for CASSPGRGEQFF. This rearrangement joins TRBV18 to TRBJ2-1; 7 positions agree with TRBD2. Germline V gene data show CDR1 as KGHSH and CDR2 as LQKENI. V trimming: 2 bases; J trimming: 9 bases; junction bases outside the gene matches: 1. The CDR3 covers 12 residues.

The chain uses TRBV5-1 and TRBJ2-1; 9 bases align to TRBD2. From germline, CDR1 is SGHRS and CDR2 YFSETQ. The junction had 11 bases not matched to a gene; V was cut back by 4 bases and J by 9 bases. The CDR3 spans 15 residues. CDR3 sequence: CASSRVGSGGGEQFF. DNA of the CDR3: TGCGCCAGCAGCCGCGTTGGTAGCGGGGGAGGTGAGCAGTTCTTC.

This clonotype came up a few times. This chain uses TRBV19 with TRBJ2-1; TRBD1 might be the D (6 bases). Germline-derived CDR1 and CDR2 are LNHDA and SQIVND (reference sequence). The CDR3 has 13 amino acids. Trimming shortened V by 2 bases and J by 4 bases, and 6 bases separated the two germline ends. As DNA, the CDR3 is TGTGCCAGTAGTATAAGGGGGTACAATGAGCAGTTCTTC. It yields the protein CASSIRGYNEQFF.

This chain's CDR3 is CASSRDLREETQYF. CDR3 sequence (DNA): TGTGCCAGCAGCCGGGACCTACGGGAAGAGACCCAGTACTTC. The chain combines TRBV13 with TRBJ2-5; TRBD1 or TRBD2 may be the D gene (5 bases each). Germline values: CDR1 PRHDT, CDR2 FYEKMQ (reference sequence). The V gene lost 5 bases and the J gene lost 3 bases, with 13 bases spanning the gap. This CDR3 has 14 amino acids.

This clonotype has a handful of counts. V gene TRBV6-6 combines with J gene TRBJ2-3, with D possibly matching TRBD2 (5 bases). This CDR3 has 17 amino acids. Trimming shortened V by 2 bases and J by 6 bases, and 21 bases separated the two germline ends. Per the germline V gene, CDR1 is MNHNY and CDR2 is SVGAGI (reference sequence). CDR3 in amino acids: CASSYILGSSVEDTQYF. CDR3 nucleotides: TGTGCCAGCAGTTACATCTTAGGGAGTTCAGTTGAGGATACGCAGTATTTT.

This clonotype was counted a few times. V usage is TRBV7-6 and J usage is TRBJ2-6; maybe TRBD1 (6 bases). This CDR3 has 17 amino acids. Germline V gene lookup returns CDR1 SGHVS and CDR2 FNYEAQ. V lost 3 bases and J lost 0, with 12 bases in between. In DNA, the CDR3 is TGTGCCAGCAGCTTTTCTACAGGGAGCTCTGGGGCCAACGTCCTGACTTTC. Translation gives CASSFSTGSSGANVLTF.

V and J are TRBV2 and TRBJ2-7, with 10 bases that match TRBD2. The V gene's germline CDR1 is SNHLY and CDR2 FYNNEI. J was trimmed by 7 bases and V by 10 bases; bases with no gene match: 10. The CDR3 runs 13 residues. The CDR3 protein is CATTKREGWEQYF. DNA for the CDR3: TGTGCCACCACCAAGCGGGAGGGGTGGGAGCAGTACTTC.